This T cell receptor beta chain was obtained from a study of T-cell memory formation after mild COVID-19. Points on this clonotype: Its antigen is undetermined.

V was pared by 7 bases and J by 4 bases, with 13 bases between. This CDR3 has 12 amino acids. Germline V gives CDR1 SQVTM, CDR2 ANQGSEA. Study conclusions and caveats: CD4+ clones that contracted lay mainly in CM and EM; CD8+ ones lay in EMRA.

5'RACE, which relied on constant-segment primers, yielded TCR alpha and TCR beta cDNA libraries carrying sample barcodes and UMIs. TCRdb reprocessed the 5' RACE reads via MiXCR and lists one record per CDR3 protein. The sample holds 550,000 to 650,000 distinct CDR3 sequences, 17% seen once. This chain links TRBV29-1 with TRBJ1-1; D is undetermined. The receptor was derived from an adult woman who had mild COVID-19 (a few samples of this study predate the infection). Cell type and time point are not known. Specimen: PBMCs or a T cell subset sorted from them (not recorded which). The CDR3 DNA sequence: TGCAGCGCGGGAAGGTTATTCACTGAAGCTTTCTTT. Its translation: CSAGRLFTEAFF.